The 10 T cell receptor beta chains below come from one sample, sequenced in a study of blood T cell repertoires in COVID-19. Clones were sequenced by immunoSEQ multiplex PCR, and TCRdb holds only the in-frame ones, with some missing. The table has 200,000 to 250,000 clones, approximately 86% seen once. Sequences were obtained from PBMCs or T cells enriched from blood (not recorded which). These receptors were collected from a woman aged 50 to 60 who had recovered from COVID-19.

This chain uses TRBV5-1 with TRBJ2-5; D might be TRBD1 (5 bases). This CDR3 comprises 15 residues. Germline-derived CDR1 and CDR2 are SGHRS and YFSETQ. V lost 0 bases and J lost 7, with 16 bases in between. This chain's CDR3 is CASSLGYTGDGTQYF. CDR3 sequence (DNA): TGCGCCAGCAGCTTGGGGTACACAGGAGATGGGACCCAGTACTTC.

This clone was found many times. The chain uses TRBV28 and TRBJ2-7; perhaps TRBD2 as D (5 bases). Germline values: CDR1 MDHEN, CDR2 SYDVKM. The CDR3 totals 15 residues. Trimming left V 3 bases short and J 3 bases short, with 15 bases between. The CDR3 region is CASSFEGRFSYEQYF. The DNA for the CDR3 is TGTGCCAGCAGTTTTGAGGGAAGGTTTAGCTACGAGCAGTACTTC.

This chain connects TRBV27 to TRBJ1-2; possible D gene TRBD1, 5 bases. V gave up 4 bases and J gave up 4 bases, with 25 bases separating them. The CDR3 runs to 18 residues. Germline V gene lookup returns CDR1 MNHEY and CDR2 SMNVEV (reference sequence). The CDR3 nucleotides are TGTGCCAGCAGTTCCCCTCGGGGGGATCCGCGAAGGGGCTATGGCTACACCTTC. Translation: CASSSPRGDPRRGYGYTF.

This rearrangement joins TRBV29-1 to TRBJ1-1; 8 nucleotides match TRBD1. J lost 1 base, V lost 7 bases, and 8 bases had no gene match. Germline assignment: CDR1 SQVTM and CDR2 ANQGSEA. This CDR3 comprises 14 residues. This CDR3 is CSGGSGTGNTEAFF. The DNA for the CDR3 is TGCAGCGGCGGATCCGGGACAGGGAACACTGAAGCTTTCTTT.

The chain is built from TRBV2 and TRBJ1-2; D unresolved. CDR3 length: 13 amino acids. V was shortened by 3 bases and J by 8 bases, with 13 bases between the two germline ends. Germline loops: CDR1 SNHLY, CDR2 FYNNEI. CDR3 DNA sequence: TGTGCCAGCAGTGAGTACTTGAAATCCGGCTACACCTTC. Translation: CASSEYLKSGYTF.

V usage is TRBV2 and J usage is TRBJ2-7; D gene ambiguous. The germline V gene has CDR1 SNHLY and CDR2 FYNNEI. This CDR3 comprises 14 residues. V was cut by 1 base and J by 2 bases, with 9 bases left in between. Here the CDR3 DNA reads TGTGCCAGCAGTGAAGGTGCAGGTGCCTACGAGCAGTACTTC. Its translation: CASSEGAGAYEQYF.

CDR3 residues: CASSLIAGGYQETQYF. CDR3 bases: TGCGCCAGCAGCTTAATAGCGGGGGGATACCAAGAGACCCAGTACTTC. The genes are TRBV5-1 and TRBJ2-5, with 10 bases aligning to TRBD2. The CDR3 is 16 residues long. Germline V gene data show CDR1 as SGHRS and CDR2 as YFSETQ. Unmatched junction bases numbered 4, after V lost 2 bases and J lost 0 bases.

The CDR3 sequence is CASSFWPGNTIYF. The CDR3 region has the DNA TGCGCCAGCAGCTTCTGGCCTGGAAACACCATATATTTT. This chain connects TRBV5-1 to TRBJ1-3; D not certain. This CDR3 is 13 amino acids long. Germline CDR1 is SGHRS and CDR2 is YFSETQ. V shed 2 bases and J shed 2 bases, with 5 bases lying between them.

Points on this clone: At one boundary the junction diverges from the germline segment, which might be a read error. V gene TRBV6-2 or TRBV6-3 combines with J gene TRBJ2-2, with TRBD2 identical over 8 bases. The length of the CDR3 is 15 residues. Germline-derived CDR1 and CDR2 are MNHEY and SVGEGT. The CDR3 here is CASSYTAAGAGLLPF. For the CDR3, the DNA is TGTGCCAGCAGTTACACGGCAGCGGGAGCCGGATTACTCCCTTTT.

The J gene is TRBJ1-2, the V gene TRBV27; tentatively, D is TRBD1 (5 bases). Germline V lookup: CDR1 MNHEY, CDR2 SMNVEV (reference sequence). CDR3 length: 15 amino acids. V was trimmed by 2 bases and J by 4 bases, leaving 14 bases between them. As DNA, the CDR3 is TGTGCCAGCAGTTTAGCCCCGGCGGGGGTCTATGGCTACACCTTC. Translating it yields CASSLAPAGVYGYTF.